This TCR beta chain was observed in a study of blood T cell repertoires in COVID-19. In the study overall: There were acute and convalescent COVID-19 samples, and they came from the United States, Italy and Spain.

Original handling: Reference gene primer amplification gave estimated nucleated cell counts. Profiled with immunoSEQ multiplex PCR; TCRdb holds only in-frame clones, not every one. That table supplies the V and J calls and clone size; D and trimming were determined from the DNA. There are 250,000 to 300,000 clones in the sample; almost 85% occur only once, and approximately 5.1% lies in the top ten. The CDR3 contains 23 residues. Source material: peripheral blood. The chain has TRBV21-1 and TRBJ1-6; the table calls TRBD1, which could not be checked here. TRBV21-1 is a known pseudogene. This clonotype was sampled from a man between 50 and 59 years old with active or convalescent COVID-19. The CDR3 nucleotides are TGTGCCAGCAGCAAACAGGGTCCGAAAGGGACAGACAGAAATACGTCCTATAATTCACCCCTCCACTTT. It encodes CASSKQGPKGTDRNTSYNSPLHF.